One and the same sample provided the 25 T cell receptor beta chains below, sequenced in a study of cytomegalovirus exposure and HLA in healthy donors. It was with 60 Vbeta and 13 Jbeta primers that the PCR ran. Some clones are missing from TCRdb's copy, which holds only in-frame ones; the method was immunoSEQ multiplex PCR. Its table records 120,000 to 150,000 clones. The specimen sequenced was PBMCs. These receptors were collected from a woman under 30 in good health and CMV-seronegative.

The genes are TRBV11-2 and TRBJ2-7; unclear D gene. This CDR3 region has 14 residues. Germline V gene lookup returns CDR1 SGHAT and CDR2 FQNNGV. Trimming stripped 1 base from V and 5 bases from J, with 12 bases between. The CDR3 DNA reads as TGTGCCAGCAGCTTAGTGTATGGCTTCAACGAGCAGTACTTC. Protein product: CASSLVYGFNEQYF.

In nucleotides, the CDR3 is TGTGCCAGCACGCAAAAGGGGACTAGCTTAACAGATACGCAGTATTTT. Translation: CASTQKGTSLTDTQYF. This sequence joins TRBV25-1 and TRBJ2-3; 9 bases map to TRBD2. CDR1 and CDR2 from the germline V gene are MGHDK and SYGVNS. The J segment lost 3 bases and the V segment lost 7 bases, leaving 11 bases of the junction unmatched. The length of the CDR3 is 16 residues.

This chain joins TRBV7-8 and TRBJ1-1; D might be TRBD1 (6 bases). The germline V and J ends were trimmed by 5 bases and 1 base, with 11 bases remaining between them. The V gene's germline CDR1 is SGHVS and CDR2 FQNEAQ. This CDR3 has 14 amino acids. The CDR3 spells CASSPRGQNTEAFF. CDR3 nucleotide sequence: TGTGCCAGCAGCCCGAGGGGACAGAACACTGAAGCTTTCTTT.

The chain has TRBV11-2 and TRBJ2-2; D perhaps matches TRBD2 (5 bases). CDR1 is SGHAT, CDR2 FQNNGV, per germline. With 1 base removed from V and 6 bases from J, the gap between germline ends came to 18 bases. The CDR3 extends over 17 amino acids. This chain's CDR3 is CASSLVRAAILSGELFF. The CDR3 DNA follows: TGTGCCAGCAGCTTAGTAAGAGCGGCTATCCTCTCCGGGGAGCTGTTTTTT.

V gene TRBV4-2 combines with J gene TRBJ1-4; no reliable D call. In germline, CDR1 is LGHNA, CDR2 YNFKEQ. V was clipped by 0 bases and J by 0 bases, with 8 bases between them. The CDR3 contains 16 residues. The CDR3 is CASSQEIRPTNEKLFF. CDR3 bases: TGTGCCAGCAGCCAAGAAATCAGGCCAACTAATGAAAAACTGTTTTTT.

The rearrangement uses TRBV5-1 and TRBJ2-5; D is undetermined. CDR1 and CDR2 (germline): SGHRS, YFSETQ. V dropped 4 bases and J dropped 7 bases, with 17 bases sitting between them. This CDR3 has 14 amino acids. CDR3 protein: CASSSDLGTRTQYF. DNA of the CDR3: TGCGCCAGCAGCAGCGACCTGGGTACGCGGACCCAGTACTTC.

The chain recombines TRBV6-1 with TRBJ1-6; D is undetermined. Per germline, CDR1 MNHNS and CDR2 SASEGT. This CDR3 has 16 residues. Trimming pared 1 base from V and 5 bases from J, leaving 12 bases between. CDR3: CASSEEPHANNSPLHF. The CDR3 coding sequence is TGTGCCAGCAGTGAAGAGCCTCACGCTAATAATTCACCCCTCCACTTT.

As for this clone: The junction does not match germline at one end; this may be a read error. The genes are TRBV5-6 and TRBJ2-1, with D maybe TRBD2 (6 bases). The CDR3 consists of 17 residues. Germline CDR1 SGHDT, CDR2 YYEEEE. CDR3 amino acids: CAGSLTAGTLLWAEQFF. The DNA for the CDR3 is TGTGCCGGCAGCTTGACTGCCGGGACTCTCCTCTGGGCTGAGCAGTTCTTC.

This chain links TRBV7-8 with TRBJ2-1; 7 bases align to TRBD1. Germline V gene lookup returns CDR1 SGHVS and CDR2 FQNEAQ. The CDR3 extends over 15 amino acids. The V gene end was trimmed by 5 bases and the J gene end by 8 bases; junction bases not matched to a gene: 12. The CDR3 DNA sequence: TGTGCCAGCAGCCACAAGAAGGGGGCCAGGGATGAGCAGTTCTTC. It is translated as CASSHKKGARDEQFF. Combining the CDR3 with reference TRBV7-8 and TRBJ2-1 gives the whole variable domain GAGVSQSPRYKVAKRGQDVALRCDPISGHVSLFWYQQALGQGPEFLTYFQNEAQLDKSGLPSDRFFAERPEGSVSTLKIQRTQQEDSAVYLCASSHKKGARDEQFFGPGTRLTVL.

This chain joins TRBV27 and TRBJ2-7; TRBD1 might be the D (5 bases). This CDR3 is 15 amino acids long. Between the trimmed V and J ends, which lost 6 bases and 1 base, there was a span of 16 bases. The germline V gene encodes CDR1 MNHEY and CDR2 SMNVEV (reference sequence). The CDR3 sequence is CASSSTDSPSYEQYF. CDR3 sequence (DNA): TGTGCCAGCAGCTCGACAGACAGTCCTTCCTACGAGCAGTACTTC.

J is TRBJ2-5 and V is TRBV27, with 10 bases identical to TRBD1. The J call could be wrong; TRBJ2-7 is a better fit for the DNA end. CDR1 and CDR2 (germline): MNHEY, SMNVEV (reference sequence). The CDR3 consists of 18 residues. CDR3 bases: TGTGCCAGCAGTGTCGCCGGGCCGTTCGGACAGGGGGCCTACGAGCAGTACTTC. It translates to CASSVAGPFGQGAYEQYF.

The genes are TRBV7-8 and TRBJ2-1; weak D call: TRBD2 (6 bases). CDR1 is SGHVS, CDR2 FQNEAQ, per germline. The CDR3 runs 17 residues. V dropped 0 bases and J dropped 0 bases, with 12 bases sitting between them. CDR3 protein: CASSLAQRVSSYNEQFF. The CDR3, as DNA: TGTGCCAGCAGCTTAGCGCAGCGGGTGAGCTCCTACAATGAGCAGTTCTTC.

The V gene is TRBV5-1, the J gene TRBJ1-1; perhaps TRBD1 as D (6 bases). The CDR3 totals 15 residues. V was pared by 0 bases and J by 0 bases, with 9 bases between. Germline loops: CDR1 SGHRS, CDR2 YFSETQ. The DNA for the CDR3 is TGCGCCAGCAGCTTGGATGGGGGCTTGAACACTGAAGCTTTCTTT. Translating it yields CASSLDGGLNTEAFF.

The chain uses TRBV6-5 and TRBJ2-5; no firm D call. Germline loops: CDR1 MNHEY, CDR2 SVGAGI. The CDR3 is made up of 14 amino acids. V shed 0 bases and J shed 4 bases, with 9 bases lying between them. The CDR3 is CASSYSHGVETQYF. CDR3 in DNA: TGTGCCAGCAGTTACTCTCACGGAGTAGAGACCCAGTACTTC.

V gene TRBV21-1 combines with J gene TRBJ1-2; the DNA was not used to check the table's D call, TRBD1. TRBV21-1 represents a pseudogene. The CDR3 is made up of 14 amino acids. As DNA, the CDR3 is TGTGCCAGCAGCCCGGGACAGGGGTCGCGGGGCTACACCTTC. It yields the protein CASSPGQGSRGYTF.

The CDR3 coding sequence is TGTGCCAGCAGCACGGGACAGGAGAAAAACATTCAGTACTTC. Translating it yields CASSTGQEKNIQYF. J is TRBJ2-4 and V is TRBV5-4; 8 positions agree with TRBD1. This CDR3 comprises 14 residues. CDR1 SGHNT and CDR2 YYREEE come from the germline V gene (reference sequence). V was pared by 4 bases and J by 4 bases, with 4 bases of the junction left unmatched.

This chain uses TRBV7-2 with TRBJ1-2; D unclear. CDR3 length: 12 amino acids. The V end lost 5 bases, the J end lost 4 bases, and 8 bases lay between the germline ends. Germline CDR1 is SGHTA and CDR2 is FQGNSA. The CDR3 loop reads CASSPSTYGYTF. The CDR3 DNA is TGTGCCAGCAGCCCTTCTACCTATGGCTACACCTTC.

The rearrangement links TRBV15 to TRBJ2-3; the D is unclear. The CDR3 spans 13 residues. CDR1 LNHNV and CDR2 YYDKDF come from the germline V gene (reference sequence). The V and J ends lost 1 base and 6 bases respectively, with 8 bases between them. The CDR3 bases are TGTGCCACCAGCAGAGGAGGCATGGATACGCAGTATTTT. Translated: CATSRGGMDTQYF.

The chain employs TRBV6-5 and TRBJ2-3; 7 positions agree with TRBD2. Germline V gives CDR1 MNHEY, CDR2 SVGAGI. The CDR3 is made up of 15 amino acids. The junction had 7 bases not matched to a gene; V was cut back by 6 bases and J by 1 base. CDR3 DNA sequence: TGTGCCAGCAGGACTGGGGGGGTACGCACAGATACGCAGTATTTT. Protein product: CASRTGGVRTDTQYF.

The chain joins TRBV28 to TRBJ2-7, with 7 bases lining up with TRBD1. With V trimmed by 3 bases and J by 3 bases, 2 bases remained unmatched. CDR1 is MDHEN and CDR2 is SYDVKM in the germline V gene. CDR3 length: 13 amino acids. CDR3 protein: CASSFGQDYEQYF. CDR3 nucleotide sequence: TGTGCCAGCAGTTTCGGACAGGACTACGAGCAGTACTTC.

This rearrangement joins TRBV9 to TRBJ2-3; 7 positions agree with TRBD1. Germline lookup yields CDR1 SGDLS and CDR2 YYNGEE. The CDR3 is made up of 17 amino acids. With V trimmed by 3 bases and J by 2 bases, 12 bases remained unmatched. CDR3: CASSEEEPTGLTDTQYF. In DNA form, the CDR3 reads TGTGCCAGCAGCGAAGAAGAACCGACAGGGCTCACAGATACGCAGTATTTT.

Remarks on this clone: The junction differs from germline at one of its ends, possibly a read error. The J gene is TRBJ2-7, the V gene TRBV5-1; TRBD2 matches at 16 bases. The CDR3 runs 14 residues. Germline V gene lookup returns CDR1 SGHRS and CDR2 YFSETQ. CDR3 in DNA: TGCGCCAGCAGCCCGGGACTAGCGGGAGGGCGTTGTTTCTTC. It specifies CASSPGLAGGRCFF.

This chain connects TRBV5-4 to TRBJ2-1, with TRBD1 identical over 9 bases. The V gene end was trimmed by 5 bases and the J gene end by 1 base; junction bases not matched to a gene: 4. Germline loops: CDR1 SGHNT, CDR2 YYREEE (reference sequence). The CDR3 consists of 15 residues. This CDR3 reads CASSYDRGSYNEQFF. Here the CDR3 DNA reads TGTGCCAGCAGTTACGACAGGGGGTCCTACAATGAGCAGTTCTTC.

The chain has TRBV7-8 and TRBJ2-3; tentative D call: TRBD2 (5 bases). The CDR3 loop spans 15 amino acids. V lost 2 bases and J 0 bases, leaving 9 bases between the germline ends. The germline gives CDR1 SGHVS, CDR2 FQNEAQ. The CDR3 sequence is CASSLRGISTDTQYF. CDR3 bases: TGTGCCAGCAGCTTACGAGGGATAAGCACAGATACGCAGTATTTT.

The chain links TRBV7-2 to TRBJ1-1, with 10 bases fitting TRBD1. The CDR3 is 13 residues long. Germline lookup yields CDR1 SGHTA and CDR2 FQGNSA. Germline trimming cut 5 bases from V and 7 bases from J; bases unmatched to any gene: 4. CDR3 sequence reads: CASSTRTGGEAFF. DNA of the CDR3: TGTGCCAGCAGCACTCGGACAGGGGGTGAAGCTTTCTTT.